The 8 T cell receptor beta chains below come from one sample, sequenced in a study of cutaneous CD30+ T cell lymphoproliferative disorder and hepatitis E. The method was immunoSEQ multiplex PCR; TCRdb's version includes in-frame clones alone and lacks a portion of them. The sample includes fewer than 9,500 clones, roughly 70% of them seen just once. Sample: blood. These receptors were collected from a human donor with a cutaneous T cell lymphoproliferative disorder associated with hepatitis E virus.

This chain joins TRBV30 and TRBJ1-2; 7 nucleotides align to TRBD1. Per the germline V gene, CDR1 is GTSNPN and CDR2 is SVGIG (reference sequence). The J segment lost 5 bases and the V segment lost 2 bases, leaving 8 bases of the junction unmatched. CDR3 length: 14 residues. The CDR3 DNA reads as TGTGCCTGGAGTATACAGGGGTCCTCGTATGGCTACACCTTC. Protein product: CAWSIQGSSYGYTF.

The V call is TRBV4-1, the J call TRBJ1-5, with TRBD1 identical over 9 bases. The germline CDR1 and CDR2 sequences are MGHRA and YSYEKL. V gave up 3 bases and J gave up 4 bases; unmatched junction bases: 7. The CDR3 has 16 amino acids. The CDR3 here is CASSHYRDRENQPQHF. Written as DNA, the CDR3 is TGCGCCAGCAGCCACTACAGGGACAGGGAAAATCAGCCCCAGCATTTT.

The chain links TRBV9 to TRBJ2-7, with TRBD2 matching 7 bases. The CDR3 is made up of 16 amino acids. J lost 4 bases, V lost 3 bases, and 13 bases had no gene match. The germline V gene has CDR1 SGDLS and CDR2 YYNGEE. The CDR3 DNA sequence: TGTGCCAGCAGCGCTAGGGGAGGGGCGCTTGGGTACGAGCAGTACTTC. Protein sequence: CASSARGGALGYEQYF.

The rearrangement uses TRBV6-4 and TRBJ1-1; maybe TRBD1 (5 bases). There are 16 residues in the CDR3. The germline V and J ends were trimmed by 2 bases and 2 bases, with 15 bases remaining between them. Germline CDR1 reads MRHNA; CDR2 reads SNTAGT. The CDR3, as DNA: TGTGCCAGCAGTGACGGAGACAGACCTTCAAACACTGAAGCTTTCTTT. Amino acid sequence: CASSDGDRPSNTEAFF.

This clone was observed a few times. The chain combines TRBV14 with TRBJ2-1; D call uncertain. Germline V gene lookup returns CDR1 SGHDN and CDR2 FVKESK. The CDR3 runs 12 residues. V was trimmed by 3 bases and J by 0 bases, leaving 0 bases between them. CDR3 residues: CASSHSYNEQFF. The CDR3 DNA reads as TGTGCCAGCAGCCACTCCTACAATGAGCAGTTCTTC.

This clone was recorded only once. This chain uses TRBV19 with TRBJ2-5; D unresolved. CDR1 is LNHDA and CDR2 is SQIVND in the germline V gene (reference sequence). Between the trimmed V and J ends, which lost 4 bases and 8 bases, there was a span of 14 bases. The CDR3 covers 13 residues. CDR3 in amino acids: CASSTGTAETQYF. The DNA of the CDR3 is TGTGCCAGTAGTACCGGAACCGCAGAAACCCAGTACTTC.

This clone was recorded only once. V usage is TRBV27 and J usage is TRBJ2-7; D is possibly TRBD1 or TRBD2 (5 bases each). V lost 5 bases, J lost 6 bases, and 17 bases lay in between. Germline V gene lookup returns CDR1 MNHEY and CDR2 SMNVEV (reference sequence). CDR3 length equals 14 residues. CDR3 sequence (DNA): TGTGCCAGCAGTCGGCAGGGAGCTGGGAGCGAGCAGTACTTC. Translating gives CASSRQGAGSEQYF.

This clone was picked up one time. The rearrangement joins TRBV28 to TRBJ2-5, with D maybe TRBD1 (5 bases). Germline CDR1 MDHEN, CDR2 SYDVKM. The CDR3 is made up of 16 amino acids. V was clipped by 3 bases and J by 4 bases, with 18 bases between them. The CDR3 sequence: CASSFSPGRAGETQYF. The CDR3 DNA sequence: TGTGCCAGCAGTTTCTCCCCCGGCAGGGCAGGAGAGACCCAGTACTTC. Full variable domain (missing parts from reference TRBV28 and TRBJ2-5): DVKVTQSSRYLVKRTGEKVFLECVQDMDHENMFWYRQDPGLGLRLIYFSYDVKMKEKGDIPEGYSVSREKKERFSLILESASTNQTSMYLCASSFSPGRAGETQYFGPGTRLLVL.